The clone carrying this T cell receptor (beta chain) was seen many times. This CDR3 is built from 15 residues. The J segment lost 4 bases and the V segment lost 0 bases, leaving 5 bases of the junction unmatched. Germline CDR1 is LGHNA and CDR2 is YNFKEQ. Treatment indicated: skin biopsy from PPD injection site in Mantoux-positive individual. The library had UMIs added by 3' ligation of an oligonucleotide to TCR cDNA. Individuals with a positive Mantoux test gave biopsies from PPD-injected skin. Unsorted total RNA, roughly 1 to 1000 ng, was DNase treated before reverse transcription. Four PCR rounds used nested alpha and beta constant region primers plus the SP2 primer. TCRdb re-called the UMI-ligation and nested PCR reads with MiXCR, one entry per CDR3 protein. The sample has 25,000 to 35,000 distinct CDR3 sequences, roughly 6.6% seen once. The sample is drawn from a study of naive and memory T cell subsets.

The clonotype originates from an adult in good health. The V call is TRBV4-2, the J call TRBJ2-7; 8 bases fit TRBD1. Sequenced material: skin, taken from a tuberculin skin test site. The CDR3 here is CASSQEGQGPYEQYF. The DNA of the CDR3 is TGTGCCAGCAGCCAAGAAGGACAGGGTCCTTACGAGCAGTACTTC.